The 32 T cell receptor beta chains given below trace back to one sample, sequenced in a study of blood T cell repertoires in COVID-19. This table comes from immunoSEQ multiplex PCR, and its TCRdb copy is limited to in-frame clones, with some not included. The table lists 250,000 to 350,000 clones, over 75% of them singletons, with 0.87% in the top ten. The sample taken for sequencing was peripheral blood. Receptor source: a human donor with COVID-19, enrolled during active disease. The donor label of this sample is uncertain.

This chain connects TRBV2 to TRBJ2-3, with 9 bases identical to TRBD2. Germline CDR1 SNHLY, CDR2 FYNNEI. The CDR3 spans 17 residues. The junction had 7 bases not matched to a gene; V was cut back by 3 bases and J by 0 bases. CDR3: CASSDSGRTPSTDTQYF. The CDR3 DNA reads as TGTGCCAGCAGTGACAGCGGGAGGACCCCTAGCACAGATACGCAGTATTTT.

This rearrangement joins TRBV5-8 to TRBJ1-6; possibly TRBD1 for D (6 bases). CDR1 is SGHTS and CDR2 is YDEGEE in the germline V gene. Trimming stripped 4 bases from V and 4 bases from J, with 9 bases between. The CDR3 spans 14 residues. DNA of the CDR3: TGTGCCAGCAGCCCCCAGGGGTATAATTCACCCCTCCACTTT. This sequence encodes CASSPQGYNSPLHF. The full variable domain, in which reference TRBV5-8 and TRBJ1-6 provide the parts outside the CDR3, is EAGVTQSPTHLIKTRGQQATLRCSPISGHTSVYWYQQALGLGLQFLLWYDEGEERNRGNFPPRFSGRQFPNYSSELNVNALELEDSALYLCASSPQGYNSPLHFGNGTRLTVT.

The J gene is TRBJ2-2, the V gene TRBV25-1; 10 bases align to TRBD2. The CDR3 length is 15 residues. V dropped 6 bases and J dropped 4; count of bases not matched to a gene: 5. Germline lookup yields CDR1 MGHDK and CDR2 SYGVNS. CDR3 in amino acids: CASRPSGRTTGELFF. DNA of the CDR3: TGTGCCAGCAGGCCTAGCGGGAGAACCACCGGGGAGCTGTTTTTT.

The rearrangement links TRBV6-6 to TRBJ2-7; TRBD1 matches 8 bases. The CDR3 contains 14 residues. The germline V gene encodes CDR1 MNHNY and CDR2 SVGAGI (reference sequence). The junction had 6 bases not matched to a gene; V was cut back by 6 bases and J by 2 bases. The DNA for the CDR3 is TGTGCCAGCAGAGGGACAGGTAATACCTACGAGCAGTACTTC. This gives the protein CASRGTGNTYEQYF.

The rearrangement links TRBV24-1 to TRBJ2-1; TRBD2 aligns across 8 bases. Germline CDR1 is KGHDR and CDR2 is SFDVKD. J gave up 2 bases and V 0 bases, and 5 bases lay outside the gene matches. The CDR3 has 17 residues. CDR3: CATSDLRAGDPYNEQFF. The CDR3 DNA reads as TGTGCCACCAGTGATTTGAGAGCGGGAGACCCCTACAATGAGCAGTTCTTC.

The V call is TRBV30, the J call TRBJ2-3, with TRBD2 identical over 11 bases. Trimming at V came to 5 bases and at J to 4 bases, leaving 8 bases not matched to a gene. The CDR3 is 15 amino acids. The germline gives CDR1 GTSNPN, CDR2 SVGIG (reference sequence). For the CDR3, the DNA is TGTGCCTGGGCCGTAGCGGGAGGGCCGTCAGATACGCAGTATTTT. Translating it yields CAWAVAGGPSDTQYF.

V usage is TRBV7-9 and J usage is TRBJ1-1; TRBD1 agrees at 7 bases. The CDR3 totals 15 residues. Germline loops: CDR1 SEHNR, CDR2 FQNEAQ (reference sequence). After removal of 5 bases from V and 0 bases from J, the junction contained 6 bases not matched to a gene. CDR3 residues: CASSNRGTMNTEAFF. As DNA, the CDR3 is TGTGCCAGCAGCAACAGGGGAACGATGAACACTGAAGCTTTCTTT.

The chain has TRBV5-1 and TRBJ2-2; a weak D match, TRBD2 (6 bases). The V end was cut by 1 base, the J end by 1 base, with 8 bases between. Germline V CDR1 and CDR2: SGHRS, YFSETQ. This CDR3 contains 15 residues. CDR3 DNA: TGCGCCAGCAGCTTGATGGGAGGGAACACCGGGGAGCTGTTTTTT. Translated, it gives CASSLMGGNTGELFF.

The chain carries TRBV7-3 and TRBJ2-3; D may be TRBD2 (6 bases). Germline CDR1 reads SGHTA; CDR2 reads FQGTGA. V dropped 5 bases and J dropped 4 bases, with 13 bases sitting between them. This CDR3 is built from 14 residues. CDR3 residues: CASSVGTSADTQYF. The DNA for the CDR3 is TGTGCCAGCAGCGTGGGGACTTCTGCAGATACGCAGTATTTT.

CDR3 protein: CASSVSLAGADGELFF. CDR3 coding DNA: TGTGCCAGCAGCGTAAGCCTAGCGGGAGCGGACGGGGAGCTGTTTTTT. The V and J genes are TRBV9 and TRBJ2-2; 10 bases fit TRBD2. The length of the CDR3 is 16 residues. V shed 1 base, J shed 7 bases, and the junction held 7 bases outside the gene matches. The germline V gene has CDR1 SGDLS and CDR2 YYNGEE.

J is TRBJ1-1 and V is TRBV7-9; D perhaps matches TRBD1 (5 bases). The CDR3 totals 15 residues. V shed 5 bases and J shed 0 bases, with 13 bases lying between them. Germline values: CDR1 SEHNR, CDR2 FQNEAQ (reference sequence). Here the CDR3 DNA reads TGTGCCAGCAGCCTGGGCGGGGGGATGAACACTGAAGCTTTCTTT. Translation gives CASSLGGGMNTEAFF. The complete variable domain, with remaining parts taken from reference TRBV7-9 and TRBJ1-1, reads DTGVSQNPRHKITKRGQNVTFRCDPISEHNRLYWYRQTLGQGPEFLTYFQNEAQLEKSRLLSDRFSAERPKGSFSTLEIQRTEQGDSAMYLCASSLGGGMNTEAFFGQGTRLTVV.

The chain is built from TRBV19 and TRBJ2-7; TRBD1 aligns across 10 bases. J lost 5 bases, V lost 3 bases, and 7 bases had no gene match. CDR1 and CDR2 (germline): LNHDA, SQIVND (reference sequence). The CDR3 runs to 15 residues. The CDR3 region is CASSIPDRGLDEQYF. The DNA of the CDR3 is TGTGCCAGTAGTATTCCCGACAGGGGGCTGGACGAGCAGTACTTC. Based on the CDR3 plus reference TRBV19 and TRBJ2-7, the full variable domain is DGGITQSPKYLFRKEGQNVTLSCEQNLNHDAMYWYRQDPGQGLRLIYYSQIVNDFQKGDIAEGYSVSREKKESFPLTVTSAQKNPTAFYLCASSIPDRGLDEQYFGPGTRLTVT.

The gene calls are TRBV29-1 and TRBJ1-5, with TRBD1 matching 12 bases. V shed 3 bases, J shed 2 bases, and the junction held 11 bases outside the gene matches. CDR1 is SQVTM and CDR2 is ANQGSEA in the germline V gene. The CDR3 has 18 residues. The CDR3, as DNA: TGCAGCGTTGAGGGGGGGACAGGGGGCGACGGAGGCAATCAGCCCCAGCATTTT. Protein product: CSVEGGTGGDGGNQPQHF.

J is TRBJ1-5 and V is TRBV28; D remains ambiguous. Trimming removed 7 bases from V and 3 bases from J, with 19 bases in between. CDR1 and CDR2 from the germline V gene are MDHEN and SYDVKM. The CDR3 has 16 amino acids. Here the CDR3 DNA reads TGTGCCAGCATCAACCCCTCGGCGGGGTCCAATCAGCCCCAGCATTTT. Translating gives CASINPSAGSNQPQHF.

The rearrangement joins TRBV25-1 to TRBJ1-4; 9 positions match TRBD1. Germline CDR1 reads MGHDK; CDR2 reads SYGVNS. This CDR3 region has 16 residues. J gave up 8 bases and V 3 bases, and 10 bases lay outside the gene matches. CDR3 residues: CASSDYSQGAGEKLFF. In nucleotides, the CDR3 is TGTGCCAGCAGTGACTACTCACAGGGGGCGGGGGAAAAACTGTTTTTT.

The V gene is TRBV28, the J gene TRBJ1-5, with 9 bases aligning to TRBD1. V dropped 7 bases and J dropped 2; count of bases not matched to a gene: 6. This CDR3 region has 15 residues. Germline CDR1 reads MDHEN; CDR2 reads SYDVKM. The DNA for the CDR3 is TGTGCCAGCATCAGGGACAGGGTGGGCAATCAGCCCCAGCATTTT. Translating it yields CASIRDRVGNQPQHF. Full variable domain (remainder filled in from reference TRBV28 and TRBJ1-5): DVKVTQSSRYLVKRTGEKVFLECVQDMDHENMFWYRQDPGLGLRLIYFSYDVKMKEKGDIPEGYSVSREKKERFSLILESASTNQTSMYLCASIRDRVGNQPQHFGDGTRLSIL.

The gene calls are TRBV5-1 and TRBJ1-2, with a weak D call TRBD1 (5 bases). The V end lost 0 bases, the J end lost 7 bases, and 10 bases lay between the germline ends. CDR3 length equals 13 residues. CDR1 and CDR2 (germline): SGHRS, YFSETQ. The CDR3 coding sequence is TGCGCCAGCAGCTTGGAGCAGGGTGCTGGCTACACCTTC. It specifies CASSLEQGAGYTF.

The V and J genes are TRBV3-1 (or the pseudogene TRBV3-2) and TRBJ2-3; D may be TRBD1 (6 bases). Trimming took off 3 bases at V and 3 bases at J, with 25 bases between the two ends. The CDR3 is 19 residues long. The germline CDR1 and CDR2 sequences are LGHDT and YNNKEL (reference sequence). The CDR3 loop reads CASSHFQGILISLTDTQYF. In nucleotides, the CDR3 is TGTGCCAGCAGCCATTTCCAGGGGATCCTGATATCGTTGACAGATACGCAGTATTTT.

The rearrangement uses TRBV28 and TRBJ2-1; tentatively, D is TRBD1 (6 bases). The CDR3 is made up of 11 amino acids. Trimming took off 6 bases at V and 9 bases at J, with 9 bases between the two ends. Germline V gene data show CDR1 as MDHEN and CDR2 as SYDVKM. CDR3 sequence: CASRGAFEQFF. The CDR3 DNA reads TGTGCCAGCAGGGGGGCGTTTGAGCAGTTCTTC.

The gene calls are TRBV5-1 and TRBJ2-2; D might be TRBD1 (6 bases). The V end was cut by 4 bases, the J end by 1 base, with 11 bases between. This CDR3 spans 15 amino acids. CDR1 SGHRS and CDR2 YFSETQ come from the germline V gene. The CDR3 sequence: CASSVDSLNTGELFF. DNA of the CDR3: TGCGCCAGCAGCGTGGACAGCCTGAACACCGGGGAGCTGTTTTTT.

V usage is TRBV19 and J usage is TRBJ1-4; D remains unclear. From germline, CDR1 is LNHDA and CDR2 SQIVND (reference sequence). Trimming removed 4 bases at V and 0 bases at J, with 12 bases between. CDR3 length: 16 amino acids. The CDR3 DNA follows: TGTGCCAGTAGTAGCTACAGTTTTGCAACTAATGAAAAACTGTTTTTT. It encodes CASSSYSFATNEKLFF.

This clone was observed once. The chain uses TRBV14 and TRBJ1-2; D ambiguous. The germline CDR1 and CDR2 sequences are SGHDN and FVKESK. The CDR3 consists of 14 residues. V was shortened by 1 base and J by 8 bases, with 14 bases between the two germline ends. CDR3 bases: TGTGCCAGCAGCCAAGCGCGGCTTGGGAGGGGCTACACCTTC. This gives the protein CASSQARLGRGYTF.

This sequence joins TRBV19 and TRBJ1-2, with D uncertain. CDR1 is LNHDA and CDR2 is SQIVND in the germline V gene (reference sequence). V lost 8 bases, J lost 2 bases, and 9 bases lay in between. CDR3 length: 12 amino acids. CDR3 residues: CASCVRNYGYTF. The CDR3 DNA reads TGTGCCAGTTGCGTCCGGAACTATGGCTACACCTTC.

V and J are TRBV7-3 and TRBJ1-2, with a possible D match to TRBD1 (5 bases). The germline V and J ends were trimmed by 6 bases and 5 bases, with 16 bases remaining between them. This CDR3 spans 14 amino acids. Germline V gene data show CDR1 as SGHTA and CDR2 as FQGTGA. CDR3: CASSPLEGRYGYTF. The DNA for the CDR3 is TGTGCCAGCAGTCCCCTCGAGGGGAGGTATGGCTACACCTTC.

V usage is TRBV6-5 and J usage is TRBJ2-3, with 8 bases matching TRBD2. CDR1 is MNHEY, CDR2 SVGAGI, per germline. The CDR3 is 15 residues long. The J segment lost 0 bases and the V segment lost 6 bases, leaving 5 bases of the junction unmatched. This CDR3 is CASRASGSSTDTQYF. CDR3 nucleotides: TGTGCCAGCAGGGCCAGCGGGAGTAGCACAGATACGCAGTATTTT.

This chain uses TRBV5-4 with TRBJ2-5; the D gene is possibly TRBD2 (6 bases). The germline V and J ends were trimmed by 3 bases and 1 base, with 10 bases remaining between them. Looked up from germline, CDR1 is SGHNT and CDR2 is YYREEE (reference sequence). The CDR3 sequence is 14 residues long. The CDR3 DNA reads TGTGCCAGCAGCTCGGGACTTATCCAAGAGACCCAGTACTTC. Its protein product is CASSSGLIQETQYF.

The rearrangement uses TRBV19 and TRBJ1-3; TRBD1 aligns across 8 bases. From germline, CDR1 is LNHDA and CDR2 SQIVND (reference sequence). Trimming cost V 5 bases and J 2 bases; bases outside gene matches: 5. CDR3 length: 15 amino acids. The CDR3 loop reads CASSLDREPGNTIYF. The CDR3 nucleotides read TGTGCCAGTAGTTTGGACAGGGAGCCTGGAAACACCATATATTTT.

DNA of the CDR3: TGTGCCAGCTCACGACAGGGAAACTATGGCTACACCTTC. As protein: CASSRQGNYGYTF. The chain combines TRBV25-1 with TRBJ1-2, with 7 bases lining up with TRBD1. V dropped 8 bases and J dropped 2; count of bases not matched to a gene: 5. Germline-derived CDR1 and CDR2 are MGHDK and SYGVNS. CDR3 length: 13 residues.

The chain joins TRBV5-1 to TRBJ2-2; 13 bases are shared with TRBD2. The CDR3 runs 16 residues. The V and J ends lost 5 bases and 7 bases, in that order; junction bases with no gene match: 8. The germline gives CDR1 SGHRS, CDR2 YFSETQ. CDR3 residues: CASSPTSGRESGELFF. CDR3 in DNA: TGCGCCAGCAGTCCTACTAGCGGGAGGGAGAGCGGGGAGCTGTTTTTT.

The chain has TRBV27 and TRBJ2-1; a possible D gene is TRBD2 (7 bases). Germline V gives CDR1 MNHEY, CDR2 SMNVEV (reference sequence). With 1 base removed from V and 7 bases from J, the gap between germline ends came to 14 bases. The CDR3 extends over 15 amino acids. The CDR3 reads CASSLLRGAGNEQFF. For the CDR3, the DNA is TGTGCCAGCAGTTTATTACGGGGGGCGGGAAATGAGCAGTTCTTC.

CDR3 DNA: TGTGCCTGCGGACAGGCCAACACTGAAGCTTTCTTT. Amino acid sequence: CACGQANTEAFF. The chain links TRBV30 to TRBJ1-1; 7 bases align to TRBD1. V lost 6 bases, J lost 2 bases, and 3 bases stayed unmatched. Germline V CDR1 and CDR2: GTSNPN, SVGIG (reference sequence). This CDR3 contains 12 residues.

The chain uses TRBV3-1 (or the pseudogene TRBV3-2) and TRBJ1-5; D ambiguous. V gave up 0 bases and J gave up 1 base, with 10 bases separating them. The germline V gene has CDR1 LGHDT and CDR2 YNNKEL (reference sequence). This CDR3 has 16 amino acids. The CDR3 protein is CASSQDHGFSNQPQHF. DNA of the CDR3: TGTGCCAGCAGCCAAGATCACGGGTTCAGCAATCAGCCCCAGCATTTT.